Listed below are T cell receptor beta chains from one sample, sequenced in a study of spatial heterogeneity in lung cancer. Each CDR3 protein is one row after TCRdb ran MiXCR on the 5' RACE reads. The top ten hold 21% of the sample, which has around 100,000 distinct CDR3 sequences, 4.4% seen once. The sample here was lung tumor tissue, taken at surgery. Receptors were obtained from a male donor with early-stage non-small cell lung cancer. Both conserved end residues are part of each CDR3. Part of the rows lack a size; the others show once, few, many or a class for expanded clones.

v_gene: TRBV7-9
j_gene: TRBJ2-7
abundance: few
CDR3aa: CASSRTTYEQYF

v_gene: TRBV20-1
j_gene: TRBJ2-7
abundance: many
CDR3aa: CSASLGSVYEQYF

v_gene: TRBV7-9
j_gene: TRBJ2-1
abundance: many
CDR3aa: CASSRTGSSYNEQFF

v_gene: TRBV7-2
j_gene: TRBJ2-7
abundance: few
CDR3aa: CASSLRSEQYF

v_gene: TRBV14
j_gene: TRBJ2-5
abundance: many
CDR3aa: CASSPLRGTSGSQETQYF

v_gene: TRBV28
j_gene: TRBJ2-5
abundance: NA
CDR3aa: CASTVGGSSETQYF

v_gene: TRBV4-1
j_gene: TRBJ2-1
abundance: many
CDR3aa: CASSQVRFSGGITNNEQFF

v_gene: TRBV3-1
j_gene: TRBJ2-7
abundance: NA
CDR3aa: CASSQAKTRYEQYF

v_gene: TRBV7-9
j_gene: TRBJ2-3
abundance: many
CDR3aa: CASRDYRALTDTQYF

v_gene: TRBV2
j_gene: TRBJ2-1
abundance: many
CDR3aa: CASTGRREGRFF

v_gene: TRBV2
j_gene: TRBJ1-1
abundance: few
CDR3aa: CASSELVGLNTEAFF

v_gene: TRBV2
j_gene: TRBJ1-5
abundance: NA
CDR3aa: CASSDTGQSNQPQHF

v_gene: TRBV3-1
j_gene: TRBJ2-7
abundance: NA
CDR3aa: CASSQGLTGGMKDEQYF

v_gene: TRBV6-6
j_gene: TRBJ2-7
abundance: many
CDR3aa: CASSYTAWEGYEQYF

v_gene: TRBV10-3
j_gene: TRBJ1-2
abundance: NA
CDR3aa: CAINPGGDYGYTF

v_gene: TRBV7-9
j_gene: TRBJ1-6
abundance: many
CDR3aa: CASSWGFNSPLHF

v_gene: TRBV11-2
j_gene: TRBJ2-3
abundance: many
CDR3aa: CASSLDLGVTDTQYF

v_gene: TRBV7-8
j_gene: TRBJ1-2
abundance: many
CDR3aa: CASSSVGYGYTF

v_gene: TRBV12-3/TRBV12-4
j_gene: TRBJ2-1
abundance: few
CDR3aa: CASNYPNYNEQFF

v_gene: TRBV28
j_gene: TRBJ2-7
abundance: NA
CDR3aa: CASSPGVWAPYEQYF

v_gene: TRBV10-3
j_gene: TRBJ2-1
abundance: many
CDR3aa: CATQSTSGSVYEQFF

v_gene: TRBV7-9
j_gene: TRBJ2-5
abundance: NA
CDR3aa: CASSRVGAGGTQETQYF

v_gene: TRBV27
j_gene: TRBJ2-5
abundance: many
CDR3aa: CASSARAIGRETQYF

v_gene: TRBV20-1
j_gene: TRBJ2-1
abundance: many
CDR3aa: CSASGSGAYNEQFF

v_gene: TRBV7-2
j_gene: TRBJ2-1
abundance: NA
CDR3aa: CASTNRPGPSREQFF

v_gene: TRBV20-1
j_gene: TRBJ1-4
abundance: many
CDR3aa: CSARGSLGEKLFF

v_gene: TRBV18
j_gene: TRBJ2-7
abundance: many
CDR3aa: CASSPSLGVRSYEQYF

v_gene: TRBV20-1
j_gene: TRBJ2-6
abundance: NA
CDR3aa: CSARRTSGANVLTF

v_gene: TRBV5-1
j_gene: TRBJ2-6
abundance: many
CDR3aa: CASSLDFGSGANVLTF

v_gene: TRBV5-1
j_gene: TRBJ1-1
abundance: many
CDR3aa: CASSVIQGNTEAFF

v_gene: TRBV12-3/TRBV12-4
j_gene: TRBJ2-5
abundance: many
CDR3aa: CASSFIGGLYETQYF

v_gene: TRBV27
j_gene: TRBJ2-1
abundance: many
CDR3aa: CTSPGLAGFSYNEQFF

v_gene: TRBV12-3/TRBV12-4
j_gene: TRBJ2-7
abundance: many
CDR3aa: CASRPGRAHYEQYF

v_gene: TRBV20-1
j_gene: TRBJ2-7
abundance: many
CDR3aa: CSAQLGGGSYEQYF

v_gene: TRBV20-1
j_gene: TRBJ2-3
abundance: many
CDR3aa: CSARAAGITDTQYF

v_gene: TRBV20-1
j_gene: TRBJ2-5
abundance: many
CDR3aa: CSVPLGQETQYF

v_gene: TRBV5-1
j_gene: TRBJ2-7
abundance: few
CDR3aa: CASSLGSGIYEQYF

v_gene: TRBV5-1
j_gene: TRBJ2-2
abundance: NA
CDR3aa: CASTKSPGTGSNGELFF

v_gene: TRBV6-2/TRBV6-3
j_gene: TRBJ2-7
abundance: NA
CDR3aa: CATRLSLVNEQYF

v_gene: TRBV7-8
j_gene: TRBJ2-1
abundance: many
CDR3aa: CASSLPRVRSGSYNEQFF

v_gene: TRBV20-1
j_gene: TRBJ1-4
abundance: many
CDR3aa: CSARDPGWGDEKLFF

v_gene: TRBV6-6
j_gene: TRBJ2-3
abundance: many
CDR3aa: CASSYLGEGLTDTQYF

v_gene: TRBV28
j_gene: TRBJ2-7
abundance: many
CDR3aa: CASSLIPSEQYF

v_gene: TRBV27
j_gene: TRBJ2-7
abundance: many
CDR3aa: CASSLLAGKAYEQYF

v_gene: TRBV27
j_gene: TRBJ2-5
abundance: many
CDR3aa: CASSRDRETQYF